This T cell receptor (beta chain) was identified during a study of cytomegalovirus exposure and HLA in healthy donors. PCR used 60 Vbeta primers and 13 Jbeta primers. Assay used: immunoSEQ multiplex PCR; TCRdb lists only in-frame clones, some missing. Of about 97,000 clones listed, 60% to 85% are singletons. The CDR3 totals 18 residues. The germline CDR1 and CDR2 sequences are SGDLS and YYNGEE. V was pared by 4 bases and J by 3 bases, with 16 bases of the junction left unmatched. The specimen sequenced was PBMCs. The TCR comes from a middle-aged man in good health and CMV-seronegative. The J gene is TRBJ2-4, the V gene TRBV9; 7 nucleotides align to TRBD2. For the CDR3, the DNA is TGTGCCAGCAGCAGGGGAGGGGTATGGGGATCGGGCAAAAACATTCAGTACTTC. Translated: CASSRGGVWGSGKNIQYF.